These 26 T cell receptor beta chains were sequenced from one sample in a study of T cell repertoires in breast cancer listed by TCRdb under 2016. The library was built by means of emulsion pairing. The listed sequencing device is Illumina MiSeq. Unpaired genes were suppressed by a second nested PCR containing blocking oligos, after which a third nested PCR added Illumina adaptors and barcodes. The raw public data were reprocessed by TCRdb itself: fastp quality trimming at Q25, MiXCR clonotype calling, in-frame beta chains only. Rows are combined by CDR3 protein, so each entry shows the most common genes and DNA. The sample has nearly 40,000 distinct CDR3 sequences on record, 45% to 55% of them singletons. The ten largest clones capture approximately 62% of the sample. Paired alpha-beta TCRs of CD8+ T cells were analyzed using an expanded emulsion RT-PCR method with primers for all TCR V genes. The sample consisted of CD8+ T cells. The receptors originated from a pool of human donors with breast cancer or a healthy control (not recorded which).

Details on this clonotype: A clone one base away is much larger, so this may be a read error. J is TRBJ2-1 and V is TRBV15; TRBD2 is a possible D gene (5 bases). Germline V gives CDR1 LNHNV, CDR2 YYDKDF (reference sequence). The CDR3 sequence is 14 residues long. CDR3 in amino acids: CATSPRTVYNEQLF. DNA of the CDR3: TGTGCCACCAGCCCACGGACTGTTTACAATGAGCAGCTCTTC. The whole variable domain, filled in from reference TRBV15 and TRBJ2-1, reads DAMVIQNPRYQVTQFGKPVTLSCSQTLNHNVMYWYQQKSSQAPKLLFHYYDKDFNNEADTPDNFQSRRPNTSFCFLDIRSPGLGDTAMYLCATSPRTVYNEQLFGPGTRLTVL.

To note about this clonotype: The junction and the germline gene differ at one end; a read error may be behind it. The V gene is TRBV12-3 or TRBV12-4, the J gene TRBJ2-7; D is ambiguous. This CDR3 contains 12 residues. DNA of the CDR3: TGTGCCAGCAGTTTGGATCCCTACGAGCGGTACTTC. Translated, it gives CASSLDPYERYF.

This clonotype was seen more than once but under ten times. Germline and junction disagree at one end, which may indicate a read error. The chain recombines TRBV15 with TRBJ1-4; D call uncertain. This CDR3 has 12 residues. Germline assignment: CDR1 LNHNV and CDR2 YYDKDF (reference sequence). The CDR3 DNA reads TGTGCCACCAGCAATCCTAACGAAAAACTGTTTTTT. Its translation: CATSNPNEKLFF.

This clonotype was counted between two and nine times. The rearrangement joins TRBV27 to TRBJ2-1; D remains ambiguous. CDR3 length: 14 residues. Trimming removed 7 bases at V and 1 base at J, with 11 bases between. Germline V gives CDR1 MNHEY, CDR2 SMNVEV (reference sequence). The CDR3 DNA reads as TGTGCCAGCACCCCAGCTGGGTCCTACAATGAGCAGTTCTTC. Translating gives CASTPAGSYNEQFF.

This clonotype was seen a few times. The CDR3: CASSLLGANEKLFF. The DNA for the CDR3 is TGTGCCAGCAGTTTACTGGGGGCAAATGAAAAACTGTTTTTT. V is TRBV28 and J is TRBJ1-4, with D possibly being TRBD1 (6 bases). Trimming shortened V by 2 bases and J by 5 bases, and 9 bases separated the two germline ends. This CDR3 region has 14 residues. The germline gives CDR1 MDHEN, CDR2 SYDVKM.

Many counts were recorded for this clonotype. The chain combines TRBV20-1 with TRBJ2-1; weak D call: TRBD2 (5 bases). Germline V gene lookup returns CDR1 DFQATT and CDR2 SNEGSKA (reference sequence). The CDR3 consists of 9 residues. V lost 8 bases and J 11 bases, leaving 10 bases between the germline ends. CDR3 sequence reads: CSWRQKQFF. DNA of the CDR3: TGCAGTTGGAGGCAGAAGCAGTTCTTC.

The chain is built from TRBV6-5 and TRBJ2-1; 10 positions agree with TRBD2. This CDR3 spans 18 amino acids. Trimming removed 0 bases from V and 0 bases from J; junction bases left unmatched: 5. Germline CDR1 and CDR2: MNHEY and SVGAGI. This chain's CDR3 is CASSYSTSGFLSYNEQFF. The CDR3 DNA is TGTGCCAGCAGTTACTCGACTAGCGGGTTCCTCTCCTACAATGAGCAGTTCTTC.

This chain uses TRBV20-1 with TRBJ2-7; a weak D match, TRBD2 (6 bases). This CDR3 spans 12 amino acids. With 4 bases removed from V and 3 bases from J, the gap between germline ends came to 10 bases. Germline loops: CDR1 DFQATT, CDR2 SNEGSKA (reference sequence). The chain's CDR3 is CSANGGGYEQYF. The CDR3 DNA reads as TGCAGTGCTAACGGGGGTGGCTACGAGCAGTACTTC.

About this clonotype: Lacking the conserved final phenylalanine or tryptophan, this CDR3 likely reflects a read error. V gene TRBV20-1 combines with J gene TRBJ2-7; 10 bases align to TRBD2. Germline V lookup: CDR1 DFQATT, CDR2 SNEGSKA (reference sequence). Losses at the gene ends were 0 bases for V and 3 bases for J; bases not matched to a gene: 2. The CDR3 length is 14 residues. The CDR3 region is CSARDSGGFYEQYS. Here the CDR3 DNA reads TGCAGTGCTAGAGATAGCGGGGGGTTCTACGAGCAGTACTCC.

This clonotype has ten or more counts. The chain combines TRBV14 with TRBJ1-1; D remains ambiguous. Trimming removed 1 base from V and 6 bases from J, with 6 bases in between. The CDR3 length is 12 residues. Germline V gene lookup returns CDR1 SGHDN and CDR2 FVKESK. The CDR3 region is CASSQGRAEAFF. CDR3 DNA sequence: TGTGCCAGCAGCCAAGGAAGGGCTGAAGCTTTCTTT.

The chain carries TRBV20-1 and TRBJ2-5; D not resolved. Per the germline V gene, CDR1 is DFQATT and CDR2 is SNEGSKA (reference sequence). The CDR3 is 13 residues long. V was trimmed by 1 base and J by 1 base, leaving 7 bases between them. This CDR3 is CSARVPTQETQYF. The CDR3 bases are TGCAGTGCTAGAGTCCCCACCCAAGAGACCCAGTACTTC.

The J gene is TRBJ2-7, the V gene TRBV6-5, with 7 bases identical to TRBD1. V lost 5 bases and J lost 0; bases outside the gene matches: 4. The CDR3 loop spans 14 amino acids. Looked up from germline, CDR1 is MNHEY and CDR2 is SVGAGI. CDR3 protein: CASSTDRVSYEQYF. The DNA of the CDR3 is TGTGCCAGCAGTACCGACAGGGTCTCCTACGAGCAGTACTTC.

The chain carries TRBV20-1 and TRBJ1-5; tentative D call: TRBD1 (6 bases). The CDR3 is 12 amino acids. V was pared by 6 bases and J by 6 bases, with 12 bases between. CDR1 and CDR2 (germline): DFQATT, SNEGSKA (reference sequence). The CDR3 DNA is TGCAGTGCACAGGAGGGGGGTCAGCCCCAGCATTTT. It yields the protein CSAQEGGQPQHF.

This clonotype was recorded a few times. V and J are TRBV3-1 and TRBJ2-7; D is uncertain. V was pared by 6 bases and J by 1 base, with 4 bases between. The CDR3 runs to 11 residues. Germline V gene data show CDR1 as LGHDT and CDR2 as YNNKEL (reference sequence). CDR3 bases: TGTGCCAGCAGTGGGTCCTACGAGCAGTACTTC. Its protein is CASSGSYEQYF.

The chain combines TRBV7-9 with TRBJ1-5; D is unresolved. This CDR3 comprises 14 residues. V was clipped by 0 bases and J by 7 bases, with 10 bases between them. Germline CDR1 reads SEHNR; CDR2 reads FQNEAQ (reference sequence). The CDR3 region is CASSLAGKEQPQHF. The CDR3 DNA is TGTGCCAGCAGCTTAGCGGGAAAAGAGCAGCCCCAGCATTTT.

The genes are TRBV6-2 or TRBV6-3 and TRBJ2-5, with unresolved D. The germline V gene encodes CDR1 MNHEY and CDR2 SVGEGT. The CDR3 sequence is 13 residues long. V lost 7 bases and J lost 2, with 11 bases in between. The CDR3 DNA is TGTGCCAGCAACATACGGAGACAAGAGACCCAGTACTTC. It specifies CASNIRRQETQYF.

This clonotype was recorded at least ten times. The chain couples TRBV7-2 to TRBJ2-5; 8 bases align to TRBD2. V shed 4 bases and J 4 bases; nucleotides not matched to a gene: 8. The CDR3 totals 15 residues. CDR1 is SGHTA and CDR2 is FQGNSA in the germline V gene. The CDR3 loop reads CASSSSPGLGETQYF. The CDR3, as DNA: TGTGCCAGCAGCTCTTCACCGGGACTAGGAGAGACCCAGTACTTC.

This clonotype was observed once. Written as DNA, the CDR3 is TGTGCCACCAGCAGAGGTGTAGAGACCCAGTACTTC. As protein: CATSRGVETQYF. The chain recombines TRBV15 with TRBJ2-5, with D unclear. V was shortened by 1 base and J by 4 bases, with 4 bases between the two germline ends. The germline gives CDR1 LNHNV, CDR2 YYDKDF (reference sequence). The CDR3 is 12 amino acids.

The chain is built from TRBV27 and TRBJ2-1; D is undetermined. Germline CDR1 and CDR2: MNHEY and SMNVEV (reference sequence). The CDR3 is 15 residues long. Trimming shortened V by 2 bases and J by 9 bases, and 17 bases separated the two germline ends. The CDR3 is CASSLPSVARIEQFF. Written as DNA, the CDR3 is TGTGCCAGCAGTTTACCATCCGTGGCTCGAATTGAGCAGTTCTTC.

This rearrangement joins TRBV11-2 to TRBJ1-1; unclear D gene. V shed 7 bases and J shed 2 bases, with 17 bases lying between them. CDR3 length: 15 residues. CDR1 is SGHAT and CDR2 is FQNNGV in the germline V gene. The CDR3 nucleotides read TGTGCCAGCACCCCCTGGGGAGCCGATAACACTGAAGCTTTCTTT. Translation: CASTPWGADNTEAFF.

This chain uses TRBV6-1 with TRBJ1-1, with 7 nucleotides matching TRBD1. V was clipped by 11 bases and J by 2 bases; unmatched bases: 8. CDR1 MNHNS and CDR2 SASEGT come from the germline V gene. The CDR3 contains 13 residues. CDR3 nucleotides: TGTGCCGGCCGGGACAGCCAAAACACTGAAGCTTTCTTT. This gives the protein CAGRDSQNTEAFF.

This clonotype appeared once. The rearrangement links TRBV7-6 to TRBJ2-6; unclear D gene. The CDR3 runs 14 residues. Trimming removed 9 bases from V and 1 base from J, with 10 bases in between. The germline gives CDR1 SGHVS, CDR2 FNYEAQ. The CDR3 nucleotides are TGTGCCAGTACCCAGGCATCTGGGGCCAACGTCCTGACTTTC. Protein product: CASTQASGANVLTF.

This clonotype was seen only a few times. The gene calls are TRBV3-1 and TRBJ1-5, with D uncertain. Trimming removed 4 bases at V and 5 bases at J, with 9 bases between. Germline V CDR1 and CDR2: LGHDT, YNNKEL (reference sequence). The CDR3 covers 13 residues. Here the CDR3 reads CASSLEVDQPQHF. The CDR3 DNA follows: TGTGCCAGCAGCCTTGAAGTGGATCAGCCCCAGCATTTT.

The sample holds a few counts of this clonotype. This chain uses TRBV20-1 with TRBJ2-2, with TRBD1 identical over 7 bases. The V segment lost 4 bases and the J segment 4 bases; nucleotides outside the gene matches: 12. The germline CDR1 and CDR2 sequences are DFQATT and SNEGSKA (reference sequence). CDR3 length: 16 amino acids. CDR3 loop: CSAKDMRGRTTGELFF. The CDR3 DNA is TGCAGTGCTAAAGATATGAGGGGGCGCACCACCGGGGAGCTGTTTTTT.

The sample holds a few counts of this clonotype. This chain uses TRBV2 with TRBJ2-5; D tentatively reads TRBD1 or TRBD2 (6 bases each). CDR1 and CDR2 (germline): SNHLY, FYNNEI. V lost 8 bases and J 4 bases, leaving 11 bases between the germline ends. This CDR3 region has 12 residues. Here the CDR3 DNA reads TGTGCCAGCGGGGGGCCGGGAGAGACCCAGTACTTC. Translated, it gives CASGGPGETQYF. Using reference TRBV2 and TRBJ2-5 for the parts outside the CDR3, the full variable domain is EPEVTQTPSHQVTQMGQEVILRCVPISNHLYFYWYRQILGQKVEFLVSFYNNEISEKSEIFDDQFSVERPDGSNFTLKIRSTKLEDSAMYFCASGGPGETQYFGPGTRLLVL.

Comments on this clonotype: This is likely a read error, given that the CDR3 carries no conserved phenylalanine or tryptophan at its end. This chain joins TRBV7-6 and TRBJ2-3, with no clear D. Germline V gives CDR1 SGHVS, CDR2 FNYEAQ. The CDR3 is 16 amino acids. The CDR3 DNA follows: TGTGCCGGCAGCTTAGCCGTACGAGCCTCCACAGATACGCAGTATTCT. Translating gives CAGSLAVRASTDTQYS.